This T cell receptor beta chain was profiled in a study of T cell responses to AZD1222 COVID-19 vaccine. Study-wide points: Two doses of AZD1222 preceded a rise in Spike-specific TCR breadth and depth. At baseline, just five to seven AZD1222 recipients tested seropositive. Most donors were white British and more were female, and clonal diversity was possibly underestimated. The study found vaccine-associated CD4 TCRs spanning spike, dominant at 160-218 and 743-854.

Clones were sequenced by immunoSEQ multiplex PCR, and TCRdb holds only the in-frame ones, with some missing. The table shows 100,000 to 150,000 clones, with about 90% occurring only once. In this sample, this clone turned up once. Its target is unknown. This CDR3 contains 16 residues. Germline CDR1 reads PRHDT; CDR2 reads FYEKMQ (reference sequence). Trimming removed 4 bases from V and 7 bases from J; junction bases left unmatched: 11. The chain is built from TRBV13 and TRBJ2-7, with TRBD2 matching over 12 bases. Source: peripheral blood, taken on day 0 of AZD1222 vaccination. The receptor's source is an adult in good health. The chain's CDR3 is CASSSSLLAGGQEQYF. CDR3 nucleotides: TGTGCCAGCAGCTCTTCCTTACTAGCGGGAGGTCAAGAGCAGTACTTC.